The T cell receptor (beta chain) under discussion was sequenced for a study of cytomegalovirus exposure and HLA in healthy donors (dated by TCRdb to 2016 to 2017). General notes on the study: An earlier analysis of some 500 of the donors reported 250 to 300 Gb of sequence data and 117 million unique TCR beta sequences from some 180 million T cells. Rather than drawing on any new phenotypic data, the later analysis identified candidate immune exposures from TCR beta sequences and the way those sequences occurred across donors. Typing coverage differed by locus: A, B, C, DRB1 and DQB1 were typed in roughly 620-640 donors, DQA1 in around 500, DPA1 in approximately 610, and DPB1 in just under 490. An early release covering roughly 600 HLA-typed donors comprised about 320 gigabases of sequencing data and 85 million or so unique TCR sequences. The study aimed to test whether cataloging public T cell receptors could reveal signatures of past pathogen exposure. Several DR-DQ haplotypes were handled as single units for association and clustering, since linkage in the cohort was strong. The study profiled the T cell repertoires of hundreds of subjects by immunosequencing and related them to cytomegalovirus serostatus. To study patterns of TCR occurrence, a later analysis re-analyzed previously published TCR beta repertoires from hundreds of donors and added high-resolution HLA genotyping. Along with the approximately 600-subject first cohort, a separate validation cohort of around 110 different subjects was used. To predict cytomegalovirus infection status, the study brought together high-throughput TCR immunosequencing, statistical association of individual TCRs with disease status, and machine learning. An earlier analysis of fewer than 700 of the donors applied high-throughput TCR beta sequencing to assess whether each TCR beta V gene segment acted as functional or pseudogenic. In a later genetic analysis, genome-wide SNP genotypes for about three fifths of the roughly 670 donors were used, and that subset was treated as a discovery cohort. All discovery cohort repertoires had been generated on a single sequencing platform. Among the roughly 370 genotyped donors, more than 70% belonged to the genetic ancestry cluster associated with self-reported Caucasian donors. Among 300 to 500 genotyped donors of the cohort, an average of around 250,000 unique TCR beta nucleotide sequences was sequenced per donor, of which 15% to 20% were non-productive. HLA typing covered class I and class II loci at four-digit resolution. Donor age, sex, ethnicity and CMV serostatus were collected together with the repertoire data. The research as a whole found: A group of highly shared sequence variants was considered likely to be a technical artifact of the sequencing pipeline. An earlier analysis of around 540 of the donors showed that most TCR beta V segments appeared in productive rearrangements either about 87% or about 30% of the time, which broadly matched IMGT annotations. Several of the top co-occurrence clusters appeared to be linked to parvovirus B19, influenza, CMV and Epstein-Barr virus, according to a later analysis. The 87-base-pair reads could not distinguish some IMGT-functional V segments, including TRBV6-2 and TRBV6-3, so those segments were excluded. The study gave a list of 150 to 200 TCR beta chains associated with cytomegalovirus. Compared with the approximately 600-donor mean, donors in an Asian-associated ancestry cluster had fewer N-insertions in productive TCRs, according to a later genetic analysis. In both the original and validation cohorts, the classifier was reported to diagnose cytomegalovirus status with high specificity and sensitivity. CMV serostatus was the only immune exposure information available for the cohort. In a later analysis, TCR association rates were found to vary across HLA loci, with the most associated TCRs seen for DRB1 alleles and the fewest for HLA-C alleles. In vitro tests confirmed that a few of the cytomegalovirus-associated TCR beta chains recognize cytomegalovirus antigens. HLA typing was unavailable for some donors at each locus, so association tests used only the typed subset. Most TCR sequences were observed very rarely across donors, whereas some public TCRs were present in many individuals. According to a later analysis, most CMV-associated TCR beta chains appeared to be HLA-restricted, and the HLA associations seemed to be driven largely by CMV exposure. Correlated functional status among segregating V segments might be attributable to linkage disequilibrium, but an unknown experimental factor could not be ruled out. When HLA alleles, especially DR and DQ, strongly co-occurred, attributing TCR associations to individual alleles was difficult. A further reported finding was that TCR beta sequences accurately predicted the HLA-A and HLA-B alleles for most subjects in the first cohort. A later analysis found that HLA-associated TCR beta chains were more clonally expanded and had lower generation probabilities than equally common non-associated chains. Because counts were too low, roughly 18 rarely observed V segments, including chromosome 9 orphons, were left out of the earlier analysis of some 600 of the donors. Presence/absence analyses assumed roughly uniform sequencing depth across donors, an assumption that may not hold. V-gene and J-gene trimming of TCR beta chains was associated with a missense DCLRE1C variant in a later genetic analysis, and the association was replicated in an independent cohort. In this cohort, only TCR beta chains were sequenced, and detectable features were limited by the absence of alpha or paired-chain data. According to the authors, the approach could potentially be generalized to other disease states and immunological phenotypes. At a false discovery rate of 0.05, a later analysis linked fewer than 20,000 TCR beta sequences to specific HLA alleles.

Counted from cysteine to phenylalanine, this CDR3 has 15 amino acids. Just CDR3 DNA is preserved here, 45 bases in frame from base 1. Via the germline V gene, CDR1 is ENHRY and CDR2 SYGVKD. V gives up 6 bases and J gives up 6 bases, and the segment between their germline ends measures 18 bases. In total, 666 healthy bone marrow donors made up the cohort. At the time of sampling, all cohort members were nominally healthy, though unrecorded immune exposures were likely present. The donor tested CMV seronegative and was one of the 352 seronegative cohort members. A peripheral blood sample was provided by each donor, and peripheral blood mononuclear cells were used for TCR beta sequencing. The Qiagen DNeasy Blood Extraction Kit was used to extract genomic DNA from the blood cell samples. A note on this clone: Its antigen target is currently unknown. Base qualities are not at hand, and no much larger clone is one base apart.

The receptor library was made with the immunoSEQ multiplex PCR assay. The multiplex PCR relied on a mix of 60 forward primers for TCR Vbeta segments and 13 reverse primers for TCR Jbeta segments. A multiplex PCR assay on genomic DNA amplified the CDR3 region of rearranged TCR beta genes. The amplified TCR beta libraries were sequenced on the Illumina HiSeq System as 87-base-pair reads. The study's processing was this. Across the 670 or so repertoires, a later analysis counted roughly 77 million unique TCR beta chains, around 11 million of which were shared by at least two donors. Raw reads were error-corrected and collapsed into unique sequences by a nearest-neighbor algorithm in which closely related sequences were merged to remove PCR and sequencing errors. To assign V, D and J gene segments, CDR3 sequences were aligned to IMGT reference sequences. For a sequence to be retained, a match of at least six nucleotides to both a V gene segment and a J gene segment was required. A rearrangement counted as productive if the CDR3 had no stop codons and remained in frame with V and J, and every other rearrangement counted as non-productive. Following IMGT convention, CDR3 was defined as the stretch from the second conserved V-encoded cysteine up to the conserved J-encoded phenylalanine. In an earlier analysis of 550 to 650 of the donors, sequences lacking an unambiguous match to a single V gene segment were excluded. An earlier analysis of 587 of the donors called V segments functional above 56.7% productive rearrangements and segregating when the between-donor standard deviation exceeded 5%. A statistical classification framework was built to diagnose cytomegalovirus status from the catalog of TCR beta chain sequences. In a later analysis, TCR nucleotide sequences were compared against IMGT/GENE-DB human TR gene sequences so that V and J genes could be assigned. A later analysis assigned CDR3 sequences and most-parsimonious VDJ recombination scenarios with the TCRdist pipeline. In a later analysis, each TCR beta chain was defined by its CDR3 amino acid sequence together with its V-gene family, and reads without a unique V-gene family were excluded. To address suspected cross-contamination and a sequencing artifact, a later analysis removed some 620 highly shared, low-generation-probability nucleotide sequences. For each public chain, a later analysis derived a clonal expansion index from normalized ranks of inferred template counts within each repertoire. Generation probabilities in a later analysis came from a VDJ recombination model fitted to out-of-frame rearrangements, and those results were checked against IGoR. In a later analysis, hypergeometric tests were used to score TCR-TCR, TCR-HLA and TCR-CMV co-occurrence, with a repertoire-size bias correction applied to TCR pairs. To estimate false discovery rates, a later analysis permuted the HLA or CMV assignments 20 times. In a later analysis, co-occurring TCRs were grouped using DBSCAN, and TCRdist sequence similarity was added for clustering within HLA-allele-positive subsets. Repertoires with fewer than 30,000 or more than 120,000 public chains, plus five repertoires with anomalous nucleotide sharing, were excluded from co-occurrence clustering. In its TCRdb copy, this immuneACCESS table keeps in-frame sequences only and misses some clones. Where compared with another copy, unresolved V genes explain less than half of these, and the others have no known cause. V and J calls and clone size are copied from that table; D and trimming were computed from the DNA. The sample table records hundreds of thousands of clones; 70% to 90% of these occur just once. The ten largest clones add up to about 2.5% of the sample.

Sequences were obtained from PBMCs. The chain couples TRBV10-3 to TRBJ2-1; the D gene is perhaps TRBD2, from 6 matching bases. The source of this sequence is a woman between 18 and 30 years old in good health and CMV-seronegative. The DNA reads TGTGCCATCAGCGGGAGTGGTGGGGAAAGCAATGAGCAGTTCTTC. Translation gives CAISGSGGESNEQFF.